The clone carrying this TCR beta chain was observed a handful of times. Its antigen remains unknown. The sample originates from a study of identical twins. Whole-study results and caveats: The study based its conclusions on cross-sectional statistical analysis and did not follow the same donors.

This CDR3 is built from 17 residues. Losses at the gene ends were 3 bases for V and 0 bases for J; bases not matched to a gene: 6. Using its own MiXCR run on the 5' RACE reads, TCRdb lists one record per CDR3 protein. The sample has some 790,000 distinct CDR3 sequences; over 15% are singletons. These data also formed part of another study, on T cells expressing NK-cell markers.

The receptor's source is a woman in her late teens or twenties in good health. Specimen: PBMCs. The chain employs TRBV12-3 or TRBV12-4 and TRBJ2-3; the match to TRBD2 covers 10 bases. The CDR3 is CASSFRTSGTSTDTQYF. As DNA, the CDR3 is TGTGCCAGCAGTTTCCGGACTAGCGGTACTAGCACAGATACGCAGTATTTT.